This passage covers 16 T cell receptor beta chains from one sample sequenced in a study of blood T cells in healthy people across ages. It was with a sample-barcoded 5' primer and a J-beta primer mix that a second PCR of roughly 7 to 12 cycles was run. TCRdb independently ran MiXCR on the 5' RACE reads; one entry per CDR3 protein. The sample lists about 1,400,000 distinct CDR3 sequences, about 43% occurring once. Sequenced: blood. Every receptor here comes from a woman aged 18-35 years in good health.

The CDR3 spells CASSLEAFRTGLYEQYF. The CDR3 nucleotides read TGTGCCAGCAGCTTAGAAGCGTTCCGGACAGGGCTCTACGAGCAGTACTTC. The gene calls are TRBV11-2 and TRBJ2-7, with 8 bases that match TRBD1. CDR3 length: 17 residues. CDR1 and CDR2 (germline): SGHAT, FQNNGV. The V and J ends lost 0 bases and 3 bases, in that order; junction bases with no gene match: 10.

About this clonotype itself: The junction departs from the called germline gene at one end, perhaps through a read error. V usage is TRBV5-1 and J usage is TRBJ2-1; no definite D call. The CDR3 runs 11 residues. Germline V gene data show CDR1 as SGHRS and CDR2 as YFSETQ. CDR3 loop: CAGSLVNEQFF. Here the CDR3 DNA reads TGCGCCGGCAGCTTAGTTAATGAGCAGTTCTTC.

This clonotype was found many times. The chain is built from TRBV3-1 and TRBJ2-5, with D unresolved. Germline values: CDR1 LGHDT, CDR2 YNNKEL (reference sequence). The CDR3 runs 16 residues. Trimming took 0 bases from V and 1 from J, leaving 12 bases between them. The CDR3 sequence: CASSQDLGGFQETQYF. The CDR3 DNA sequence: TGTGCCAGCAGCCAAGATTTAGGCGGATTCCAAGAGACCCAGTACTTC.

The chain couples TRBV7-2 to TRBJ2-3, with D uncertain. Trimming left V 1 base short and J 5 bases short, with 10 bases between. Germline-derived CDR1 and CDR2 are SGHTA and FQGNSA. The CDR3 is 14 residues long. CDR3 in amino acids: CASSLEFSVDTQYF. CDR3 nucleotides: TGTGCCAGCAGCTTAGAGTTCTCGGTAGATACGCAGTATTTT.

This clonotype was detected only a few times. The chain uses TRBV20-1 and TRBJ2-7; D is perhaps TRBD2 (6 bases). Germline values: CDR1 DFQATT, CDR2 SNEGSKA (reference sequence). Trimming pared 8 bases from V and 2 bases from J, leaving 19 bases between. This CDR3 spans 14 amino acids. The CDR3 nucleotides read TGCAGTACCCTGGGACTCAGAGGCCCCTACGAGCAGTACTTC. Protein: CSTLGLRGPYEQYF.

The gene calls are TRBV3-1 and TRBJ1-6; maybe TRBD1 (5 bases). CDR3 length equals 16 residues. Trimming shortened V by 0 bases and J by 3 bases, and 9 bases separated the two germline ends. Germline V CDR1 and CDR2: LGHDT, YNNKEL (reference sequence). The DNA for the CDR3 is TGTGCCAGCAGCCAAGATCTGGGACTCTATAATTCACCCCTCCACTTT. Protein product: CASSQDLGLYNSPLHF.

For the CDR3, the DNA is TGTGCCAGCAGCTACGCTAGCGGCCCCTACAATGAGCAGTTCTTC. Its protein is CASSYASGPYNEQFF. The chain joins TRBV2 to TRBJ2-1, with 7 bases lining up with TRBD2. The CDR3 consists of 15 residues. The junction had 7 bases not matched to a gene; V was cut back by 6 bases and J by 2 bases. Germline lookup yields CDR1 SNHLY and CDR2 FYNNEI.

This rearrangement joins TRBV7-2 to TRBJ1-5, with 9 bases lining up with TRBD1. CDR1 and CDR2 from the germline V gene are SGHTA and FQGNSA. V dropped 5 bases and J dropped 0; count of bases not matched to a gene: 8. This CDR3 is 17 amino acids long. The CDR3 bases are TGTGCCAGCAGCCTCGGGACAGGGATCTATAGCAATCAGCCCCAGCATTTT. Translated, it gives CASSLGTGIYSNQPQHF.

Many counts were recorded for this clonotype. The chain employs TRBV27 and TRBJ2-7; D uncertain. The V gene lost 8 bases and the J gene lost 3 bases, with 23 bases spanning the gap. CDR1 is MNHEY and CDR2 is SMNVEV in the germline V gene (reference sequence). CDR3 length: 16 amino acids. CDR3: CASGRNSINLVYEQYF. CDR3 nucleotides: TGTGCCAGCGGGCGGAACAGTATCAACTTGGTCTACGAGCAGTACTTC.

The table lists this clonotype with a few counts. J is TRBJ2-5 and V is TRBV7-9; the match to TRBD1 covers 9 bases. The J call may be faulty, since TRBJ2-7 better matches the DNA end. The CDR3 has 14 residues. Germline V gives CDR1 SEHNR, CDR2 FQNEAQ (reference sequence). The CDR3 bases are TGTGCCAGCAGCTTGGGCGGGACAGGGTCCGAGCAGTACTTC. This encodes CASSLGGTGSEQYF.

The rearrangement links TRBV6-1 to TRBJ1-4; D unclear. This CDR3 contains 13 residues. Trimming shortened V by 9 bases and J by 4 bases, and 12 bases separated the two germline ends. The V gene's germline CDR1 is MNHNS and CDR2 SASEGT. The CDR3 here is CASHQQNNEKLFF. The CDR3 DNA follows: TGTGCCAGTCATCAGCAGAATAATGAAAAACTGTTTTTT.

This clonotype appeared a few times. This rearrangement joins TRBV12-3 or TRBV12-4 to TRBJ1-1; the D gene is possibly TRBD1 (6 bases). Trimming pared 6 bases from V and 2 bases from J, leaving 16 bases between. This CDR3 contains 15 residues. The CDR3 is CASSLRTAPNTEAFF. In DNA form, the CDR3 reads TGTGCCAGCAGCCTAAGGACAGCCCCAAACACTGAAGCTTTCTTT.

This clonotype came up many times. The chain couples TRBV21-1 to TRBJ2-6. TRBV21-1 is labeled a pseudogene. The length of the CDR3 is 15 residues. CDR3 sequence (DNA): TGTGCCAGCAGCAGGGAGGGCTCTGGGGCCAACGTCCTGACTTTC. Its translation is CASSREGSGANVLTF.

The V and J genes are TRBV29-1 and TRBJ2-4; a weak D match, TRBD1 (6 bases). In germline, CDR1 is SQVTM, CDR2 ANQGSEA. V was pared by 5 bases and J by 13 bases, with 18 bases between. The CDR3 extends over 12 amino acids. The CDR3 here is CSVSRGLGEQYF. The CDR3 region has the DNA TGCAGCGTTAGCAGGGGCCTAGGAGAGCAGTACTTC.

This chain uses TRBV28 with TRBJ2-5; D possibly matches TRBD1 or TRBD2 (5 bases each). V lost 7 bases to trimming and J lost 2 bases, with 20 bases between them. Germline assignment: CDR1 MDHEN and CDR2 SYDVKM. There are 16 residues in the CDR3. Written as DNA, the CDR3 is TGTGCCAGCACCTTGGGGAGAGGGGTGTTACAAGAGACCCAGTACTTC. It codes for CASTLGRGVLQETQYF.

This chain connects TRBV7-8 to TRBJ2-4, with TRBD2 matching 12 bases. The J call may not be correct, given that the DNA end is closer to TRBJ2-7. The CDR3 extends over 18 amino acids. CDR1 is SGHVS and CDR2 is FQNEAQ in the germline V gene. In DNA form, the CDR3 reads TGTGCCAGCAGCTTAGAGACTAGCGGGGGCAGAAGTACCTACGAGCAGTACTTC. Amino acid sequence: CASSLETSGGRSTYEQYF.